This T cell receptor (beta chain) was sequenced for a study of blood T cells in healthy people across ages. Study-level findings and limits: Per million T cells, the diversity of TCR beta decreased roughly linearly as age advanced.

The CDR3 totals 17 residues. A sample-barcoded 5' primer and a J-beta primer mix were used in a second PCR of roughly 7 to 11 cycles. TCRdb analysed the 5' RACE reads with MiXCR anew, one entry per CDR3 protein. Of 1,300,000 or so distinct CDR3 sequences listed, almost 60% are singletons. The table lists this clonotype with a count of one. The target antigen is unknown. This clonotype was obtained from a man between 18 and 29 years old in good health. The sequenced sample was blood. J is TRBJ1-6 and V is TRBV21-1; the tabulated D call, TRBD1, remains unverified against the DNA. TRBV21-1 is shown as a pseudogene. CDR3 DNA: TGTGCCAGCAGCAAAGCTGACAGAAACTCTTATAATTCACCCCTCCACTTT. This gives the protein CASSKADRNSYNSPLHF.